This T cell receptor beta chain originates from a study of early T cells in non-severe SARS-CoV-2 infection. Study background: The sequenced material was bulk RNA from unsorted whole blood, and its chains were unpaired.

Study observations and caveats: Reliance on VDJdb matching favored anti-spike CD8 responses; private and CD4 specificities were missed.

This CDR3 is built from 13 residues. The V gene's germline CDR1 is SNHLY and CDR2 FYNNEI. Trimming stripped 6 bases from V and 5 bases from J, with 13 bases between. Tagging with unique molecular identifiers was applied to individual cDNA molecules. TCRdb reprocessed the 5' RACE reads via MiXCR and lists one record per CDR3 protein. The repertoire holds under 95,000 distinct CDR3 sequences, 9.5% to 15% seen once, with 3.4% in the top ten. The sample holds a few counts of this clonotype. Antigen unknown. This clonotype was sampled from an adult who was a healthcare worker with PCR-confirmed SARS-CoV-2 infection or an uninfected control (not recorded which). The rearrangement joins TRBV2 to TRBJ2-5; D is unclear. The sample consisted of whole blood. The CDR3 loop reads CASSPPGTETQYF. CDR3 DNA: TGTGCCAGCAGCCCGCCAGGAACGGAGACCCAGTACTTC.